This record covers a single T cell receptor beta chain. The CDR3 is 15 amino acids. V lost 0 bases and J lost 3, with 10 bases in between. Germline CDR1 is SGHKS and CDR2 is YYEKEE (reference sequence). The data were taken from a study of long-term antiretroviral therapy in people with HIV. An immunoSEQ assay, version v3.0, was performed at survey level. Here immunoSEQ multiplex PCR was the method, and the copy in TCRdb shows in-frame clones only, minus some. This table has about 28,000 clones, approximately 90% appearing once. The sequence derives from a man between 18 and 29 years old with HIV. The chain recombines TRBV5-5 with TRBJ1-5; possible D gene TRBD1, 5 bases. Here the sequenced sample was unsorted PBMCs, taken 3.1 years after starting antiretroviral therapy. The CDR3 spells CASSLEVTDNQPQHF. As DNA, the CDR3 is TGTGCCAGCAGCTTGGAGGTGACAGACAATCAGCCCCAGCATTTT.